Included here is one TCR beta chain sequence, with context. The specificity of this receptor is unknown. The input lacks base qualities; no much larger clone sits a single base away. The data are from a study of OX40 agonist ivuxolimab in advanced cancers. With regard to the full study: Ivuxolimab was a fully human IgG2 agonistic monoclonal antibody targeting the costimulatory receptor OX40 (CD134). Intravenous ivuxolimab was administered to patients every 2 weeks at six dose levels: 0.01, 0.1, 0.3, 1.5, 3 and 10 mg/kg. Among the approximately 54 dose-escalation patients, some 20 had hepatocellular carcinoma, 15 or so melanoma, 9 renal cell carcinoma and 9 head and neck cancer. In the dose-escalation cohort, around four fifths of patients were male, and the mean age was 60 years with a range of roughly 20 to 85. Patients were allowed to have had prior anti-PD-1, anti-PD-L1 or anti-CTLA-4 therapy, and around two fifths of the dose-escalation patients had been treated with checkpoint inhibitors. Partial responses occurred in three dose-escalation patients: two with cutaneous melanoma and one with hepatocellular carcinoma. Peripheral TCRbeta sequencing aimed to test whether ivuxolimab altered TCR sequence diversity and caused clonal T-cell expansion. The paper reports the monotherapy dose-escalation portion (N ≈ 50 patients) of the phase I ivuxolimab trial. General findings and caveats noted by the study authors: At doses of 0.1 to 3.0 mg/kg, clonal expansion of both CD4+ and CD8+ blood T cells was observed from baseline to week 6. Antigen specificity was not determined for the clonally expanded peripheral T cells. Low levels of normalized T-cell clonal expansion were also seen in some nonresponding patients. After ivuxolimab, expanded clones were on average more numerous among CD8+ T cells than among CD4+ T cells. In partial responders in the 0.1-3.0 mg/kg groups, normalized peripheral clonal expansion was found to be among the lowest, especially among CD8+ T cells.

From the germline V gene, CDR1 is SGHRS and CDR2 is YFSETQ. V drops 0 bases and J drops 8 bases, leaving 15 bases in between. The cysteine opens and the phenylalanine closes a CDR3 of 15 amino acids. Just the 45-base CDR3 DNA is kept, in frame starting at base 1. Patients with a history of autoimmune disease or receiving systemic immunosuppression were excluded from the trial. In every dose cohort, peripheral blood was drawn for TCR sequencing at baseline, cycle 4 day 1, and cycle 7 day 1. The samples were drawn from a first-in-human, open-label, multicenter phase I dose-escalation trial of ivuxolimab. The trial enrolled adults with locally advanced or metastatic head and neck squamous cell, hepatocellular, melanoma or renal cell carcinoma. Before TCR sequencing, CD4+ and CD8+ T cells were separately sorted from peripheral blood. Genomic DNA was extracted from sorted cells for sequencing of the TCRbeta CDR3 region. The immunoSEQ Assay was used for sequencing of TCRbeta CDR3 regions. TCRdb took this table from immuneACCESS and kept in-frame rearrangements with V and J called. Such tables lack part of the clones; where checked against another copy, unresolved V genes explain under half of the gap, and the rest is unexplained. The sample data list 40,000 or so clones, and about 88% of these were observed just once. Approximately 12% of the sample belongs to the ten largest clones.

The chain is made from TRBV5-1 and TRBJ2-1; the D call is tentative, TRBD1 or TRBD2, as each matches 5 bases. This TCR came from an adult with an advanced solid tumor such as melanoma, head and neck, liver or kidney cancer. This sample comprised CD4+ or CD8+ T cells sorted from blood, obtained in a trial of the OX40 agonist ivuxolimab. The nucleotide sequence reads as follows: TGCGCCAGCAGCTTGGAGGGGACCCCCCCCGATGAGCAGTTCTTC. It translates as CASSLEGTPPDEQFF.